This paragraph reports one T cell receptor beta chain. The record originates from a study of blood T cell repertoires in COVID-19. Study-level information: The United States, Italy and Spain were the sources of the acute and convalescent COVID-19 samples. PBMCs, B-cell-depleted T cells, or T cells provided the cDNA or gDNA that made up the material.

CDR1 is LNHDA and CDR2 is SQIVND in the germline V gene (reference sequence). The CDR3 totals 13 residues. V shed 4 bases and J shed 7 bases, with 14 bases lying between them. Original processing notes: Reference gene primer amplification gave nucleated cell count estimates. Some clones are missing from TCRdb's copy, which holds only in-frame ones; the method was immunoSEQ multiplex PCR. From that table come the V and J calls and clone size; the DNA was used to work out D and trimming. The data hold nearly 100,000 clones, with 86% observed a single time. The chain recombines TRBV19 with TRBJ2-7; D may be TRBD1 (6 bases). Material for sequencing was peripheral blood. This receptor was identified in an elderly man with acute or convalescent COVID-19. The CDR3 DNA sequence: TGTGCCAGTAGTAAACAGGGCCTCCAGGAGCAGTACTTC. Residues: CASSKQGLQEQYF.